Here is one T cell receptor beta chain with its context. Its target is not known. These data are taken from a study of PD-1 blockade in classical Hodgkin lymphoma. Study findings and constraints: According to reports, newly diagnosed patients had lower baseline TCR diversity than healthy donors, and relapsed/refractory patients had lower baseline TCR diversity still.

All patients relapsed after autologous stem cell transplantation, and brentuximab vedotin exposure varied. V dropped 4 bases and J dropped 0 bases, with 5 bases sitting between them. The CDR3 consists of 13 residues. Germline lookup yields CDR1 SGDLS and CDR2 YYNGEE. Data came from immunoSEQ multiplex PCR; TCRdb stores just in-frame clones and leaves some out. The repertoire holds about 22,000 clones, with about 70% as singletons. This TCR derives from a human donor with classical Hodgkin lymphoma. This chain joins TRBV9 and TRBJ2-1; D not resolved. The sample was peripheral blood mononuclear cells (PBMCs), taken at baseline. The DNA of the CDR3 is TGTGCCAGCAGCTTGAGCTCCTACAATGAGCAGTTCTTC. Translating it yields CASSLSSYNEQFF.